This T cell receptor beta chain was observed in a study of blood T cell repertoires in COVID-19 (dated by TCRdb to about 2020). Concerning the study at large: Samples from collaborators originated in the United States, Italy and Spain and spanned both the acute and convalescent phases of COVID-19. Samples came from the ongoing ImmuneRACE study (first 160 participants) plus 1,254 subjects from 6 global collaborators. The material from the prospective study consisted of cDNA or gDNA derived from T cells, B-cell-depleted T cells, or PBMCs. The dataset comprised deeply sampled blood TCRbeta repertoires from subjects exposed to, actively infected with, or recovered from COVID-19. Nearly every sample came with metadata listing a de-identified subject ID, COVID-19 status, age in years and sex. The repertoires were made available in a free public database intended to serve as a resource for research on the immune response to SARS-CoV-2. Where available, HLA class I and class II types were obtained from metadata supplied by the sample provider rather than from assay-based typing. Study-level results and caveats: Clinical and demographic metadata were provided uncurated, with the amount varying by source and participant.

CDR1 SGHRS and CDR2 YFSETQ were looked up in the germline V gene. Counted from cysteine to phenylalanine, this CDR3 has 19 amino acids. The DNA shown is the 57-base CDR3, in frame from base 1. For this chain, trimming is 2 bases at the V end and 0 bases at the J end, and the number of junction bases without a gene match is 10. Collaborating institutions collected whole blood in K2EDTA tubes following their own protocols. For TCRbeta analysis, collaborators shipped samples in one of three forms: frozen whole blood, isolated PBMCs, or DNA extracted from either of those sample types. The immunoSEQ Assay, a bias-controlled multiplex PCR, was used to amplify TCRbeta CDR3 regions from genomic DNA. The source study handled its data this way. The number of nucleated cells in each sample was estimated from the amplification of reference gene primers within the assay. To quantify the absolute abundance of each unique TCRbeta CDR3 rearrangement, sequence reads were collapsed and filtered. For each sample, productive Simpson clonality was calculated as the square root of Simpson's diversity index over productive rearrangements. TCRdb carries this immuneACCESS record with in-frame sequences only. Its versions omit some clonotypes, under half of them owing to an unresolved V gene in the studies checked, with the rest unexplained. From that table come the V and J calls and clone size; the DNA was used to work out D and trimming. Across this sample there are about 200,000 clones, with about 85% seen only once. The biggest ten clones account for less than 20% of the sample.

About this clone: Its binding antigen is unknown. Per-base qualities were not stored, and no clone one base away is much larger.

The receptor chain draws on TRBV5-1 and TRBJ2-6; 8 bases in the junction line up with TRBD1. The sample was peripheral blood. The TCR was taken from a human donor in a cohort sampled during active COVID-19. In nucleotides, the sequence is TGCGCCAGCAGCTTTTTCAGGGGGCAATTCTTCTCTGGGGCCAACGTCCTGACTTTC. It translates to CASSFFRGQFFSGANVLTF.